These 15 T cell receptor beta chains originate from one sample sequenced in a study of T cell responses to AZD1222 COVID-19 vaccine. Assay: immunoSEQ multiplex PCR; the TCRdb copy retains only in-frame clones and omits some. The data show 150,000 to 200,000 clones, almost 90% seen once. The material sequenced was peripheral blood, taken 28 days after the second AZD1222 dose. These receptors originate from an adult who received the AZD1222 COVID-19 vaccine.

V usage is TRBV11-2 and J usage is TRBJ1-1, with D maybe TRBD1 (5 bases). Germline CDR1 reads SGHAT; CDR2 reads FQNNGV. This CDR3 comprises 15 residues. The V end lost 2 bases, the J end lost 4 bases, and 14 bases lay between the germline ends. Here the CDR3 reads CASSLSGTWGTEAFF. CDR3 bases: TGTGCCAGCAGCTTATCCGGGACCTGGGGCACTGAAGCTTTCTTT.

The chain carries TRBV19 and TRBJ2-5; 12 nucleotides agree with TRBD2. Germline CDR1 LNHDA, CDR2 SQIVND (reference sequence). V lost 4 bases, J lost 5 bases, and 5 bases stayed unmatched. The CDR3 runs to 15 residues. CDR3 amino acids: CASSTSGGAGETQYF. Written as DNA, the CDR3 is TGTGCCAGTAGTACTAGCGGGGGGGCCGGTGAGACCCAGTACTTC.

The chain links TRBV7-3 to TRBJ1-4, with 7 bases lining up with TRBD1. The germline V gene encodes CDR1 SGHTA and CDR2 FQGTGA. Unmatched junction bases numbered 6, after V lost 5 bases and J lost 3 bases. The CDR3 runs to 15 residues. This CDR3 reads CASSRRQGANEKLFF. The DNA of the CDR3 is TGTGCCAGCAGCAGAAGACAGGGCGCTAATGAAAAACTGTTTTTT.

This CDR3 is CASSTGQGANTEAFF. In DNA form, the CDR3 reads TGCGCCAGCAGCACAGGACAGGGGGCGAACACTGAAGCTTTCTTT. This chain connects TRBV5-1 to TRBJ1-1; TRBD1 agrees at 11 bases. The CDR3 consists of 15 residues. Germline CDR1 and CDR2: SGHRS and YFSETQ. The junction had 3 bases not matched to a gene; V was cut back by 4 bases and J by 1 base.

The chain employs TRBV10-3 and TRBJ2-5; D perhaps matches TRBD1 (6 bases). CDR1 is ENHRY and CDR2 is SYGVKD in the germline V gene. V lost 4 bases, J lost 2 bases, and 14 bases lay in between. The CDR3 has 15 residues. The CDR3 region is CAISAGRTAQETQYF. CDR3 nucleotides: TGTGCCATCAGTGCCGGCAGGACAGCTCAAGAGACCCAGTACTTC.

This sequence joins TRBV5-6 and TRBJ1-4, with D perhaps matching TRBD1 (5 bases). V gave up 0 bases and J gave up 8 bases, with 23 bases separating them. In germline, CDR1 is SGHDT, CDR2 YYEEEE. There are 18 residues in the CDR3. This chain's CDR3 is CASSLVPSGQGGGEKLFF. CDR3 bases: TGTGCCAGCAGCTTGGTCCCCTCAGGGCAGGGAGGAGGAGAAAAACTGTTTTTT.

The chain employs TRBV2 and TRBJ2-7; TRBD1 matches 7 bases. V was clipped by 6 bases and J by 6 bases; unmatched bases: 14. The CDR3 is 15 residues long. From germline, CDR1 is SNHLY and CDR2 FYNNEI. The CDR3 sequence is CASSVQGRTSGEQYF. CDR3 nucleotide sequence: TGTGCCAGCAGCGTACAGGGGCGTACCTCTGGCGAGCAGTACTTC.

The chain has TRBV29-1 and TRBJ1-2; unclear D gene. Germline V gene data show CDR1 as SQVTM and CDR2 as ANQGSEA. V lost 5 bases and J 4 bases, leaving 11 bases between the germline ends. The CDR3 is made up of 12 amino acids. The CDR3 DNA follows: TGCAGCGTTAACGACGGTATCTATGGCTACACCTTC. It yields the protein CSVNDGIYGYTF.

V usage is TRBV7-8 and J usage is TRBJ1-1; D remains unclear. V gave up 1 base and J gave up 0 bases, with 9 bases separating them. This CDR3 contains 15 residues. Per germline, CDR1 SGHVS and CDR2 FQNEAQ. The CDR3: CASSLVGQVNTEAFF. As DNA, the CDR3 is TGTGCCAGCAGCTTAGTAGGGCAGGTGAACACTGAAGCTTTCTTT. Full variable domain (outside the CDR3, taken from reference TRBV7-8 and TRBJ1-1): GAGVSQSPRYKVAKRGQDVALRCDPISGHVSLFWYQQALGQGPEFLTYFQNEAQLDKSGLPSDRFFAERPEGSVSTLKIQRTQQEDSAVYLCASSLVGQVNTEAFFGQGTRLTVV.

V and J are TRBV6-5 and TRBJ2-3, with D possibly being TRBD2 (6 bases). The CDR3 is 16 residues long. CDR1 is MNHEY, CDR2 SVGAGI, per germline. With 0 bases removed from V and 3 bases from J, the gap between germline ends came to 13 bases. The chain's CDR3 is CASSYSRLGVTDTQYF. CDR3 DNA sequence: TGTGCCAGCAGTTACTCGCGACTAGGGGTTACAGATACGCAGTATTTT.

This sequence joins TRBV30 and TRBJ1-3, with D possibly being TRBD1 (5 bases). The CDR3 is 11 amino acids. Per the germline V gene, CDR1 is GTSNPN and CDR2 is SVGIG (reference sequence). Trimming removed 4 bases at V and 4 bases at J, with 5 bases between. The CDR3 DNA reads TGTGCCTGGAAGGGGGGAAACACCATATATTTT. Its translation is CAWKGGNTIYF.

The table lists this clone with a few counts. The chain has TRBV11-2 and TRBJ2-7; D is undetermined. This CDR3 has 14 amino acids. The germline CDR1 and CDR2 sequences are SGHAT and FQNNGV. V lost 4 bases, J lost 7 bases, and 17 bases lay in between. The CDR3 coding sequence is TGTGCCAGCAGCTCGATTTACCTGCCCCGAGAGCAGTACTTC. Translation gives CASSSIYLPREQYF.

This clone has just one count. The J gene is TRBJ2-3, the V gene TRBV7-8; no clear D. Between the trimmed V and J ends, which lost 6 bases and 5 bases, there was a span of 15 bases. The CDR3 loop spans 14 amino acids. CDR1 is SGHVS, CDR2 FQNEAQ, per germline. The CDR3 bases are TGTGCCAGCAGTCTGTCCCCTTTTGTAGATACGCAGTATTTT. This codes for CASSLSPFVDTQYF.

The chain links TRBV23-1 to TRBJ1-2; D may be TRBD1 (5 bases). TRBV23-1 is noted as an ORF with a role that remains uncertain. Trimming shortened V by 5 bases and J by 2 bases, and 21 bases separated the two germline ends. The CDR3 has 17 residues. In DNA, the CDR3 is TGCGCCAGCAGTGGGGGGTGTTTGAGGGGATGGAACTATGGCTACACCTTC. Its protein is CASSGGCLRGWNYGYTF.

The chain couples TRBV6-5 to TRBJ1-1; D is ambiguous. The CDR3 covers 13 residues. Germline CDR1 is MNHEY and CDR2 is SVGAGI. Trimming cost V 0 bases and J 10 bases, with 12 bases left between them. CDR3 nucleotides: TGTGCCAGCAGTTACTCAAGTAGCGGAGGAGCTTTCTTT. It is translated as CASSYSSSGGAFF.